This is a list of T cell receptor beta chains from one sample in a study of blood T cell repertoires in COVID-19. The method was immunoSEQ multiplex PCR; TCRdb's version includes in-frame clones alone and lacks a portion of them. Here the sample spans 300,000 to 400,000 clones, around four fifths being singletons. Input material: peripheral blood. The receptors come from a man aged 25-45 years with active or convalescent COVID-19. Each CDR3 is given with its conserved first and last residue. D genes are given only for firm matches. The size of a clone is reported for some rows only, either as once, few or many, or as a class for expanded clones.

clone_size	j_call	v_call	d_call	cdr3_aa	cdr3_nt
-	TRBJ1-3	TRBV19	TRBD1	CASTQTGANTIYF	TGTGCCAGTACCCAGACAGGGGCAAACACCATATATTTT
-	TRBJ1-4	TRBV7-8	TRBD1	CASSLPGQINEKLFF	TGTGCCAGCAGCCTTCCGGGACAGATTAATGAAAAACTGTTTTTT
-	TRBJ2-4	TRBV19	TRBD1	CASSSLDRVGNIQYF	TGTGCCAGTAGTTCCCTGGACAGGGTTGGAAACATTCAGTACTTC
-	TRBJ2-7	TRBV4-1	-	CASSQDSSSLYEQYF	TGCGCCAGCAGCCAAGATAGCAGCAGCCTCTACGAGCAGTACTTC
-	TRBJ2-1	TRBV21-1	-	CASSKFQGVSSNEQFF	TGTGCCAGCAGCAAATTTCAGGGTGTGAGTAGCAATGAGCAGTTCTTC
-	TRBJ2-2	TRBV10-1	-	CASRRRGPNTGELFF	TGCGCCAGCAGAAGGAGGGGGCCGAACACCGGGGAGCTGTTTTTT
-	TRBJ1-4	TRBV6-5	-	CASSHGVTNEKLFF	TGTGCCAGCAGTCACGGAGTAACTAATGAAAAACTGTTTTTT
-	TRBJ1-2	TRBV12-3/TRBV12-4	TRBD1	CASSDDRGYGYTF	TGTGCCAGCAGCGACGACAGGGGCTATGGCTACACCTTC
-	TRBJ1-1	TRBV5-1	TRBD1	CASSMDRDEAFF	TGCGCCAGCAGTATGGACAGGGACGAAGCTTTCTTT
-	TRBJ1-2	TRBV7-6	-	CASSLDSFRGYTF	TGTGCCAGCAGCCTGGACAGTTTTCGGGGCTACACCTTC
-	TRBJ2-1	TRBV6-4	-	CASSRGLLNEQFF	TGTGCCAGCAGCCGTGGACTCCTCAATGAGCAGTTCTTC
few	TRBJ1-1	TRBV30	-	CAWSVRGGAEAFF	TGTGCCTGGAGTGTACGGGGGGGGGCTGAAGCTTTCTTT
once	TRBJ2-2	TRBV2	TRBD2	CASQSGGGRTGELFF	TGTGCCAGTCAGAGCGGGGGGGGACGCACCGGGGAGCTGTTTTTT
-	TRBJ1-4	TRBV4-1	-	CASSQGFGRGGKLFF	TGCGCCAGCAGCCAAGGGTTTGGACGGGGTGGGAAACTGTTTTTT
-	TRBJ1-2	TRBV12-3/TRBV12-4	-	CASSLDKNGYTF	TGTGCCAGCAGTTTAGACAAGAATGGCTACACCTTC
-	TRBJ1-5	TRBV6-2/TRBV6-3	-	CASGFRGQPQHF	TGTGCCAGCGGTTTCAGGGGCCAGCCCCAGCATTTT
-	TRBJ1-1	TRBV7-2	-	CAEGGAFNTEAFF	TGTGCCGAGGGGGGGGCGTTTAACACTGAAGCTTTCTTT
-	TRBJ2-5	TRBV5-1	TRBD2	CASSLAEETQYF	TGCGCCAGCAGCCTAGCGGAAGAGACCCAGTACTTC
-	TRBJ1-1	TRBV19	-	CASSNRATGTEAFF	TGTGCCAGTAGTAACAGGGCAACGGGGACTGAAGCTTTCTTT
few	TRBJ1-1	TRBV10-2	-	CATSREAMNTEAFF	TGCGCCACCAGCAGGGAGGCGATGAACACTGAAGCTTTCTTT
-	TRBJ2-1	TRBV30	-	CAWSAGGPGEQFF	TGTGCCTGGAGTGCGGGGGGCCCCGGGGAGCAGTTCTTC
-	TRBJ1-6	TRBV12-3/TRBV12-4	-	CASSPARSPLHF	TGTGCCAGCAGCCCCGCGCGTTCACCCCTCCACTTT
-	TRBJ1-1	TRBV11-3	-	CASSRTRTEAFF	TGTGCCAGCAGTCGGACAAGAACTGAAGCTTTCTTT
-	TRBJ2-1	TRBV27	TRBD1	CASSSGAAGQGMNEQFF	TGTGCCAGCAGTTCGGGGGCGGCGGGACAGGGTATGAATGAGCAGTTCTTC
-	TRBJ1-2	TRBV14	-	CASSLRKGDYGYTF	TGTGCCAGCAGCCTCCGAAAAGGGGACTATGGCTACACCTTC
-	TRBJ2-1	TRBV28	-	CASRRTRGEQFF	TGTGCCAGCAGGAGAACACGGGGTGAGCAGTTCTTC
-	TRBJ2-1	TRBV2	-	CASSDGPYLSYNEQFF	TGTGCCAGCAGTGATGGGCCTTACCTTTCCTACAATGAGCAGTTCTTC
-	TRBJ2-5	TRBV7-7	TRBD2	CASSPAQLAGVGTQYF	TGTGCCAGCAGTCCGGCCCAACTAGCGGGAGTGGGGACCCAGTACTTC
-	TRBJ2-2	TRBV6-5	-	CASRWALGTGELFF	TGTGCCAGCAGGTGGGCTCTGGGCACCGGGGAGCTGTTTTTT
few	TRBJ1-1	TRBV5-1	TRBD1	CASSSRTRGQLRSRATNTEAFF	TGCGCCAGCAGCTCGCGTACCCGGGGACAGTTAAGGTCTCGGGCGACGAACACTGAAGCTTTCTTT
-	TRBJ2-3	TRBV27	-	CASRAHGTDTQYF	TGTGCCAGCAGAGCGCATGGCACAGATACGCAGTATTTT
-	TRBJ2-3	TRBV10-3	-	CAIKDSQSDTQYF	TGTGCCATCAAGGACAGCCAGTCAGATACGCAGTATTTT
-	TRBJ2-5	TRBV5-1	TRBD1	CASRGDSQETQYF	TGCGCCAGCAGGGGGGACAGCCAAGAGACCCAGTACTTC
-	TRBJ1-2	TRBV5-1	-	CASSRNPSGYGYTF	TGCGCCAGCAGCCGAAACCCAAGCGGTTATGGCTACACCTTC